Shown below are 28 T cell receptor beta chains from a single sample sequenced in a study of human T cells and chemical hapten exposure. Time point denoted: patch test 1, 2 weeks after DPC sensitization. Treatment meaning: therapeutic diphenylcyclopropenone sensitization with weekly scalp DPC. Via MiXCR, TCRdb re-called the RACE reads, giving one row per CDR3 protein. Among some 80,000 distinct CDR3 sequences listed, about 11% were seen once. Sequenced here: whole blood, sampled in connection with sensitization to the hapten diphenylcyclopropenone (DPC). These receptors came from a woman in her forties or fifties with alopecia areata. Some clones in this sample may be carry-over from other donors' samples.

This clonotype appeared a few times. This chain uses TRBV7-9 with TRBJ2-7; 8 bases are a match to TRBD1. V lost 3 bases and J lost 6; bases outside the gene matches: 10. This CDR3 has 15 residues. Germline V lookup: CDR1 SEHNR, CDR2 FQNEAQ (reference sequence). The chain's CDR3 is CASSLPGRTGSEQYF. CDR3 DNA: TGTGCCAGCAGCTTGCCTGGGAGGACAGGGAGCGAGCAGTACTTC.

This clonotype was seen a few times. The V call is TRBV5-1, the J call TRBJ2-2; D is uncertain. The ends were cut back, 3 bases at V and 2 bases at J, with 8 bases in the middle. The CDR3 totals 14 residues. The V gene's germline CDR1 is SGHRS and CDR2 YFSETQ. CDR3 coding DNA: TGCGCCAGCAGCTCGGGCCGTAACACCGGGGAGCTGTTTTTT. Translating it yields CASSSGRNTGELFF. The complete variable domain, with remaining parts taken from reference TRBV5-1 and TRBJ2-2, reads KAGVTQTPRYLIKTRGQQVTLSCSPISGHRSVSWYQQTPGQGLQFLFEYFSETQRNKGNFPGRFSGRQFSNSRSEMNVSTLELGDSALYLCASSSGRNTGELFFGEGSRLTVL.

This clonotype was observed at least ten times. The chain employs TRBV12-3 or TRBV12-4 and TRBJ2-7; 13 nucleotides line up with TRBD2. The CDR3 extends over 15 amino acids. V gave up 6 bases and J gave up 7 bases; unmatched junction bases: 9. The CDR3 reads CASSGTSGASWEQYF. For the CDR3, the DNA is TGTGCCAGCAGCGGGACTAGCGGGGCCTCGTGGGAGCAGTACTTC.

This CDR3 reads CASSPLGTGVGTEAFF. As DNA, the CDR3 is TGTGCCAGCTCACCTTTAGGGACAGGGGTTGGGACTGAAGCTTTCTTT. The chain combines TRBV18 with TRBJ1-1; 10 bases align to TRBD1. The CDR3 is made up of 16 amino acids. The trim removed 3 bases at V and 5 bases at J, leaving 9 bases unmatched. Germline V lookup: CDR1 KGHSH, CDR2 LQKENI.

This clonotype was counted at least ten times. The J gene is TRBJ2-3, the V gene TRBV5-1; 8 bases fit TRBD2. This CDR3 has 15 residues. The germline V gene has CDR1 SGHRS and CDR2 YFSETQ. With V trimmed by 0 bases and J by 4 bases, 4 bases remained unmatched. The CDR3 DNA is TGCGCCAGCAGCTTGGTTACTAGCGGAGCAGATACGCAGTATTTT. This translates into CASSLVTSGADTQYF.

This clonotype was observed a single time. The chain couples TRBV12-3 or TRBV12-4 to TRBJ1-6; a weak D match, TRBD1 (5 bases). This CDR3 contains 16 residues. Trimming took 6 bases from V and 14 from J, leaving 26 bases between them. In nucleotides, the CDR3 is TGTGCCAGCAGCTCTCGGGGGAGCAGCGGGTATCTCTCCCTCCACTTT. Its translation: CASSSRGSSGYLSLHF.

V gene TRBV3-1 combines with J gene TRBJ1-2; 7 positions match TRBD1. With 1 base clipped from V and 2 bases from J, the junction kept 13 bases outside the gene matches. The length of the CDR3 is 18 residues. The germline V gene encodes CDR1 LGHDT and CDR2 YNNKEL (reference sequence). CDR3 nucleotides: TGTGCCAGCAGCCAAGGCCGCCTAGACAGGGACTTCAACTATGGCTACACCTTC. Its protein product is CASSQGRLDRDFNYGYTF.

Ten or more counts support this clonotype. J is TRBJ2-3 and V is TRBV20-1; 15 positions agree with TRBD2. V was pared by 1 base and J by 6 bases, with 8 bases of the junction left unmatched. There are 17 residues in the CDR3. Germline V CDR1 and CDR2: DFQATT, SNEGSKA (reference sequence). CDR3 DNA sequence: TGCAGTGCTAGAGCCCAAGGACTAGCGGGAGGGAGGGATACGCAGTATTTT. The encoded protein is CSARAQGLAGGRDTQYF.

This clonotype was picked up many times. This chain connects TRBV20-1 to TRBJ2-6; D remains ambiguous. Germline values: CDR1 DFQATT, CDR2 SNEGSKA (reference sequence). This CDR3 is 16 amino acids long. Trimming removed 5 bases at V and 0 bases at J, with 14 bases between. The CDR3 region has the DNA TGCAGTGCTGACGGACCTGCTCTCTCTGGGGCCAACGTCCTGACTTTC. Translated: CSADGPALSGANVLTF.

This clonotype was recorded at least ten times. This chain uses TRBV7-9 with TRBJ2-1, with unresolved D. V lost 2 bases, J lost 7 bases, and 6 bases lay in between. Germline values: CDR1 SEHNR, CDR2 FQNEAQ (reference sequence). The CDR3 has 12 amino acids. CDR3 coding DNA: TGTGCCAGCAGCTTATTTTATAATGAGCAGTTCTTC. It is translated as CASSLFYNEQFF.

The V call is TRBV12-3 or TRBV12-4, the J call TRBJ1-1; the D is unclear. Trimming stripped 6 bases from V and 7 bases from J, with 15 bases between. The CDR3 is made up of 13 amino acids. Here the CDR3 DNA reads TGTGCCAGCAGCCCCATAGGGCGACATGAAGCTTTCTTT. The encoded protein is CASSPIGRHEAFF.

This clonotype came up once. Possible read error: a much larger clone is one base away. This sequence joins TRBV20-1 and TRBJ1-5, with D unresolved. The CDR3 is made up of 13 amino acids. The germline V gene has CDR1 DFQATT and CDR2 SNEGSKA (reference sequence). V dropped 5 bases and J dropped 5 bases, with 13 bases sitting between them. DNA for the CDR3: TGCAGTGCTGGAATGGAACAAGATCAGCCCCAGCATTTT. Translating it yields CSAGMEQDQPQHF.

This clonotype occurred many times. The V gene is TRBV11-2, the J gene TRBJ1-2; TRBD1 agrees at 7 bases. The V and J ends lost 3 bases and 0 bases, in that order; junction bases with no gene match: 4. Germline CDR1 SGHAT, CDR2 FQNNGV. This CDR3 has 15 residues. The CDR3 DNA follows: TGTGCCAGCAGCTTTAGACAGGGAGCTAACTATGGCTACACCTTC. It encodes CASSFRQGANYGYTF.

The gene calls are TRBV20-1 and TRBJ2-1, with no clear D. V lost 0 bases and J 12 bases, leaving 15 bases between the germline ends. From germline, CDR1 is DFQATT and CDR2 SNEGSKA (reference sequence). CDR3 length: 13 residues. CDR3 in amino acids: CSARDNGRRGQFF. The CDR3 DNA reads as TGCAGTGCTAGAGATAACGGCCGGAGAGGGCAGTTCTTC.

This clonotype showed up many times. The V gene is TRBV29-1, the J gene TRBJ1-5, with D unresolved. The germline gives CDR1 SQVTM, CDR2 ANQGSEA. V was shortened by 4 bases and J by 7 bases, with 11 bases between the two germline ends. This CDR3 region has 12 residues. For the CDR3, the DNA is TGCAGCGTTGTCGGGAACGGACAGCCCCAGCATTTT. It codes for CSVVGNGQPQHF. Complete variable domain (other parts from reference TRBV29-1 and TRBJ1-5): SAVISQKPSRDICQRGTSLTIQCQVDSQVTMMFWYRQQPGQSLTLIATANQGSEATYESGFVIDKFPISRPNLTFSTLTVSNMSPEDSSIYLCSVVGNGQPQHFGDGTRLSIL.

This clonotype was observed many times. The chain couples TRBV7-6 to TRBJ1-4; D ambiguous. V was shortened by 8 bases and J by 1 base, with 8 bases between the two germline ends. Germline V gives CDR1 SGHVS, CDR2 FNYEAQ. The CDR3 consists of 13 residues. The CDR3 spells CASLAGTNEKLFF. In DNA, the CDR3 is TGTGCCAGCTTAGCAGGAACTAATGAAAAACTGTTTTTT.

The chain combines TRBV30 with TRBJ1-1; no reliable D call. This CDR3 is built from 16 residues. Per the germline V gene, CDR1 is GTSNPN and CDR2 is SVGIG (reference sequence). The V and J ends lost 0 bases and 0 bases respectively, with 14 bases between them. CDR3 region: CAWSVKAGTMNTEAFF. The CDR3 nucleotides are TGTGCCTGGAGTGTAAAGGCCGGAACCATGAACACTGAAGCTTTCTTT. The variable domain in full, with the rest retrieved from reference TRBV30 and TRBJ1-1, is SQTIHQWPATLVQPVGSPLSLECTVEGTSNPNLYWYRQAAGRGLQLLFYSVGIGQISSEVPQNLSASRPQDRQFILSSKKLLLSDSGFYLCAWSVKAGTMNTEAFFGQGTRLTVV.

The gene calls are TRBV12-3 or TRBV12-4 and TRBJ2-7; 8 positions match TRBD2. V was clipped by 4 bases and J by 2 bases; unmatched bases: 7. The CDR3 is made up of 15 amino acids. CDR3 loop: CASSSLTSGTYEQYF. As DNA, the CDR3 is TGTGCCAGCAGTTCCTTAACTAGCGGTACCTACGAGCAGTACTTC.

This sequence joins TRBV5-1 and TRBJ2-1; D could derive from TRBD1 or TRBD2 (6 bases each). The CDR3 has 12 amino acids. V gave up 6 bases and J gave up 12 bases, with 16 bases separating them. CDR1 and CDR2 from the germline V gene are SGHRS and YFSETQ. CDR3: CASNTGTLGQFF. The CDR3 DNA follows: TGCGCCAGCAACACAGGGACTTTAGGGCAGTTCTTC.

This clonotype was observed at least ten times. The gene calls are TRBV28 and TRBJ1-6, with D perhaps matching TRBD1 (6 bases). V shed 6 bases and J shed 10 bases, with 16 bases lying between them. In germline, CDR1 is MDHEN, CDR2 SYDVKM. This CDR3 has 14 residues. The CDR3 spells CASRKGDVRSPLHF. CDR3 DNA sequence: TGTGCCAGCAGAAAGGGGGACGTAAGATCACCCCTCCACTTT.

At least ten counts were recorded for this clonotype. The genes are TRBV15 and TRBJ2-7; TRBD1 matches 7 bases. The CDR3 is 15 amino acids. The junction had 5 bases not matched to a gene; V was cut back by 2 bases and J by 1 base. Germline assignment: CDR1 LNHNV and CDR2 YYDKDF (reference sequence). CDR3 sequence (DNA): TGTGCCACCAGCAGATACCAGACAGGGTCCTACGAGCAGTACTTC. Amino acid sequence: CATSRYQTGSYEQYF. Full variable domain (outside the CDR3, taken from reference TRBV15 and TRBJ2-7): DAMVIQNPRYQVTQFGKPVTLSCSQTLNHNVMYWYQQKSSQAPKLLFHYYDKDFNNEADTPDNFQSRRPNTSFCFLDIRSPGLGDTAMYLCATSRYQTGSYEQYFGPGTRLTVT.

The gene calls are TRBV20-1 and TRBJ2-7; tentative D call: TRBD2 (5 bases). The CDR3 totals 12 residues. V dropped 0 bases and J dropped 4 bases, with 7 bases sitting between them. The germline gives CDR1 DFQATT, CDR2 SNEGSKA (reference sequence). Here the CDR3 reads CSARDRRYEQYF. The CDR3 DNA reads TGCAGTGCTAGAGATAGGAGGTACGAGCAGTACTTC.

The table lists this clonotype with a few counts. This chain uses TRBV6-2 or TRBV6-3 with TRBJ2-3; possibly TRBD2 for D (6 bases). The CDR3 length is 16 residues. Deletions cut 5 bases from V and 6 bases from J, with 21 bases between. Germline-derived CDR1 and CDR2 are MNHEY and SVGEGT. The CDR3 DNA sequence: TGTGCCAGCAGTCCACCCGCGGGACCAGTGCGGGATACGCAGTATTTT. This translates into CASSPPAGPVRDTQYF.

This clonotype has at least ten counts. The chain employs TRBV20-1 and TRBJ1-1; D is ambiguous. The ends were cut back, 1 base at V and 2 bases at J, with 8 bases in the middle. Germline V lookup: CDR1 DFQATT, CDR2 SNEGSKA (reference sequence). The CDR3 extends over 13 amino acids. The CDR3 sequence: CSARGVSNTEAFF. DNA for the CDR3: TGCAGTGCTAGAGGGGTCAGCAACACTGAAGCTTTCTTT.

This clonotype has a count of ten or more. The chain's CDR3 is CSARSQEVYNEQFF. The DNA for the CDR3 is TGCAGTGCTAGATCCCAGGAGGTTTACAATGAGCAGTTCTTC. The rearrangement joins TRBV20-1 to TRBJ2-1, with D maybe TRBD2 (5 bases). Germline V gene data show CDR1 as DFQATT and CDR2 as SNEGSKA (reference sequence). With 2 bases removed from V and 4 bases from J, the gap between germline ends came to 12 bases. The CDR3 contains 14 residues.

This clonotype was picked up many times. The chain carries TRBV7-6 and TRBJ1-4, with D tentatively TRBD1 (6 bases). The germline CDR1 and CDR2 sequences are SGHVS and FNYEAQ. The CDR3 runs to 15 residues. Between the trimmed V and J ends, which lost 5 bases and 4 bases, there was a span of 14 bases. Written as DNA, the CDR3 is TGTGCCAGCAGCCAGCACAGGGTAGATAATGAAAAACTGTTTTTT. This encodes CASSQHRVDNEKLFF.

This clonotype was seen more than once but under ten times. This chain links TRBV29-1 with TRBJ2-7; D is perhaps TRBD1 or TRBD2 (5 bases each). Germline loops: CDR1 SQVTM, CDR2 ANQGSEA. This CDR3 region has 15 residues. The V and J ends lost 2 bases and 1 base respectively, with 15 bases between them. CDR3 coding DNA: TGCAGCGTTGAAAAGTGGGGGAGTCAGTCCTACGAGCAGTACTTC. This gives the protein CSVEKWGSQSYEQYF.

The table lists this clonotype with a few counts. The V call is TRBV10-3, the J call TRBJ2-7, with 7 bases identical to TRBD2. The V and J ends lost 6 bases and 4 bases, in that order; junction bases with no gene match: 9. The CDR3 spans 14 residues. In germline, CDR1 is ENHRY, CDR2 SYGVKD. The CDR3 DNA reads TGTGCCATCAGGGAGCGTAGCGGGCCTTACGAGCAGTACTTC. This sequence encodes CAIRERSGPYEQYF.